The 19 T cell receptor beta chains reported below all come from one sample, sequenced in a study of T-cell memory formation after mild COVID-19. MiXCR, run by TCRdb on the 5' RACE reads, gives a single entry per CDR3 protein. Of around 390,000 distinct CDR3 sequences in the sample, more than 15% are singletons; the top ten hold about 22%. Sequenced material: PBMCs or a T cell subset sorted from them (not recorded which). Every receptor here comes from a young man who had mild COVID-19 (a few samples of this study predate the infection). Cell type and time point are not known.

In its sample, this clonotype was seen a few times. This chain connects TRBV27 to TRBJ1-5; perhaps TRBD1 as D (5 bases). Trimming left V 2 bases short and J 7 bases short, with 18 bases between. The CDR3 length is 16 residues. In germline, CDR1 is MNHEY, CDR2 SMNVEV (reference sequence). CDR3 region: CASSLKAPVRGQPQHF. The DNA of the CDR3 is TGTGCCAGCAGTTTAAAGGCACCCGTGAGGGGCCAGCCCCAGCATTTT.

This clonotype was observed a handful of times. The chain employs TRBV7-2 and TRBJ2-3, with D unclear. Trimming left V 5 bases short and J 6 bases short, with 15 bases between. This CDR3 has 14 amino acids. Germline values: CDR1 SGHTA, CDR2 FQGNSA. CDR3 DNA sequence: TGTGCCAGCAGCGCGAACCCGGGCCTCGATACGCAGTATTTT. Residues: CASSANPGLDTQYF.

The table lists this clonotype with a few counts. V and J are TRBV6-2 or TRBV6-3 and TRBJ2-7; 7 bases match TRBD1. Germline V gene lookup returns CDR1 MNHEY and CDR2 SVGEGT. This CDR3 region has 11 residues. J gave up 12 bases and V 4 bases, and 6 bases lay outside the gene matches. In DNA form, the CDR3 reads TGTGCCAGCAGTTTTCCGGGACAGCCGTACTTC. It translates to CASSFPGQPYF.

This clonotype was seen only a few times. The rearrangement links TRBV7-9 to TRBJ2-1, with 9 bases that match TRBD2. The V segment lost 2 bases and the J segment 4 bases; nucleotides outside the gene matches: 6. This CDR3 contains 16 residues. The germline gives CDR1 SEHNR, CDR2 FQNEAQ (reference sequence). The CDR3 DNA is TGTGCCAGCAGCTTAAGTGGGACTAGCACTTACAATGAGCAGTTCTTC. Its translation: CASSLSGTSTYNEQFF.

The J gene is TRBJ2-3, the V gene TRBV5-1; D gene uncertain. Germline values: CDR1 SGHRS, CDR2 YFSETQ. The CDR3 is 15 residues long. V lost 0 bases, J lost 2 bases, and 10 bases lay in between. CDR3 loop: CASSLARPNTDTQYF. The CDR3 coding sequence is TGCGCCAGCAGCTTGGCCAGACCCAACACAGATACGCAGTATTTT.

This clonotype was counted between two and nine times. The chain combines TRBV5-1 with TRBJ2-3; D uncertain. From germline, CDR1 is SGHRS and CDR2 YFSETQ. The CDR3 length is 15 residues. The V and J ends lost 3 bases and 2 bases respectively, with 13 bases between them. The CDR3: CASSSLGVSTDTQYF. CDR3 nucleotide sequence: TGCGCCAGCAGCTCCCTCGGTGTTTCCACAGATACGCAGTATTTT.

This clonotype has just a few counts. V is TRBV7-9 and J is TRBJ1-2; D ambiguous. The CDR3 length is 14 residues. Germline CDR1 SEHNR, CDR2 FQNEAQ (reference sequence). Trimming took 5 bases from V and 4 from J, leaving 14 bases between them. The CDR3 sequence is CASSVGGSLYGYTF. The DNA for the CDR3 is TGTGCCAGCAGCGTAGGAGGCAGTCTCTATGGCTACACCTTC.

This clonotype has a count of ten or more. This chain joins TRBV5-1 and TRBJ2-2; maybe TRBD2 (6 bases). The CDR3 is 15 amino acids. Per the germline V gene, CDR1 is SGHRS and CDR2 is YFSETQ. Trimming removed 4 bases at V and 0 bases at J, with 10 bases between. The CDR3 loop reads CASSTGTANTGELFF. CDR3 sequence (DNA): TGCGCCAGCAGCACCGGGACTGCGAACACCGGGGAGCTGTTTTTT.

This rearrangement joins TRBV20-1 to TRBJ2-2, with D perhaps TRBD1 or TRBD2 (5 bases each). V was trimmed by 0 bases and J by 6 bases, leaving 8 bases between them. This CDR3 contains 13 residues. The germline V gene has CDR1 DFQATT and CDR2 SNEGSKA (reference sequence). Here the CDR3 DNA reads TGCAGTGCTAGAGAGGTGGGGGCCGGGGAGCTGTTTTTT. Its protein product is CSAREVGAGELFF.

Many counts were recorded for this clonotype. The chain has TRBV24-1 and TRBJ2-6; D remains unclear. Germline-derived CDR1 and CDR2 are KGHDR and SFDVKD. V was cut by 3 bases and J by 3 bases, with 8 bases left in between. This CDR3 region has 15 residues. The CDR3 region is CATSDGRNGANVLTF. DNA for the CDR3: TGTGCCACCAGTGATGGCAGGAATGGGGCCAACGTCCTGACTTTC.

This clonotype was seen a single time. The chain combines TRBV6-5 with TRBJ2-3; TRBD2 matches at 15 bases. The CDR3 totals 19 residues. Trimming cost V 6 bases and J 0 bases; bases outside gene matches: 10. Germline assignment: CDR1 MNHEY and CDR2 SVGAGI. CDR3 protein: CASRPGLAGGSPSTDTQYF. The CDR3 DNA follows: TGTGCCAGCAGGCCGGGACTAGCGGGGGGTTCTCCTAGCACAGATACGCAGTATTTT.

This clonotype was seen repeatedly, ten times or more. This chain links TRBV7-2 with TRBJ2-5; D remains ambiguous. CDR1 is SGHTA, CDR2 FQGNSA, per germline. The CDR3 runs 14 residues. Trimming took 5 bases from V and 1 from J, leaving 11 bases between them. The DNA of the CDR3 is TGTGCCAGCAGCCAGAGGTGGTCCCAAGAGACCCAGTACTTC. Translated: CASSQRWSQETQYF. The variable domain in full, completed from reference TRBV7-2 and TRBJ2-5, reads GAGVSQSPSNKVTEKGKDVELRCDPISGHTALYWYRQSLGQGLEFLIYFQGNSAPDKSGLPSDRFSAERTGGSVSTLTIQRTQQEDSAVYLCASSQRWSQETQYFGPGTRLLVL.

This clonotype was seen only a few times. The chain employs TRBV24-1 and TRBJ2-5; TRBD1 matches at 10 bases. Germline CDR1 reads KGHDR; CDR2 reads SFDVKD. CDR3 length equals 16 residues. The trim removed 3 bases at V and 5 bases at J, leaving 8 bases unmatched. CDR3 in amino acids: CATSDGWDRGWETQYF. In nucleotides, the CDR3 is TGTGCCACCAGTGATGGGTGGGACAGGGGTTGGGAGACCCAGTACTTC.

In this sample, this clonotype turned up a few times. This chain joins TRBV4-3 and TRBJ2-2; D remains unclear. Germline CDR1 LGHNA, CDR2 YSLEER. Between the trimmed V and J ends, which lost 0 bases and 6 bases, there was a span of 11 bases. This CDR3 comprises 15 residues. This chain's CDR3 is CASSQDRRWAGELFF. The CDR3 DNA sequence: TGCGCCAGCAGCCAAGACCGGAGATGGGCCGGGGAGCTGTTTTTT.

This clonotype occurred a few times. This chain uses TRBV6-6 with TRBJ2-1; D uncertain. CDR1 is MNHNY, CDR2 SVGAGI, per germline (reference sequence). The CDR3 runs to 17 residues. Trimming took off 5 bases at V and 0 bases at J, with 17 bases between the two ends. CDR3 sequence: CASSTRVVRSSYNEQFF. CDR3 in DNA: TGTGCCAGCAGTACCCGGGTCGTCCGAAGCTCCTACAATGAGCAGTTCTTC.

This clonotype occurred a few times. The CDR3 DNA is TGCAGTGTATCGGGACAGGGAAAGGACGAGCAGTACGTC. Translation: CSVSGQGKDEQYV. V gene TRBV20-1 combines with J gene TRBJ2-7; TRBD1 matches 9 bases. Germline V gene lookup returns CDR1 DFQATT and CDR2 SNEGSKA (reference sequence). This CDR3 has 13 amino acids. V was pared by 7 bases and J by 5 bases, with 9 bases of the junction left unmatched.

Many counts were recorded for this clonotype. The V call is TRBV9, the J call TRBJ2-7, with D perhaps matching TRBD1 (5 bases). V lost 0 bases, J lost 4 bases, and 14 bases lay in between. CDR1 and CDR2 (germline): SGDLS, YYNGEE. The CDR3 loop spans 15 amino acids. The CDR3 spells CASSVVARAPYEQYV. For the CDR3, the DNA is TGTGCCAGCAGCGTAGTGGCCAGGGCCCCTTACGAGCAGTACGTC.

The genes are TRBV3-1 and TRBJ2-3; TRBD2 aligns across 7 bases. Germline loops: CDR1 LGHDT, CDR2 YNNKEL (reference sequence). The CDR3 has 14 amino acids. With 3 bases clipped from V and 2 bases from J, the junction kept 2 bases outside the gene matches. The CDR3 spells CASSQTSHTDTQYF. CDR3 nucleotide sequence: TGTGCCAGCAGCCAGACTAGCCACACAGATACGCAGTATTTT.

The chain has TRBV6-5 and TRBJ2-1, with a possible D match to TRBD1 (7 bases). V was trimmed by 4 bases and J by 11 bases, leaving 12 bases between them. This CDR3 region has 12 residues. The V gene's germline CDR1 is MNHEY and CDR2 SVGAGI. CDR3 sequence reads: CASSLEGAKQFF. As DNA, the CDR3 is TGTGCCAGCAGTTTGGAGGGGGCGAAGCAGTTCTTC.